This TCR beta chain was documented in a study of cytomegalovirus exposure and HLA in healthy donors. The study's findings and limits: Earlier results showed most TCR beta V segments being productive about 87% or about 30% of the time. It was assumed in the presence/absence analyses that sequencing depth was roughly uniform across donors. According to the study, 150 to 200 TCR beta chains were cytomegalovirus-associated.

PCR amplification relied on 60 Vbeta primers (plus 13 Jbeta primers). Assay: immunoSEQ multiplex PCR; the TCRdb copy retains only in-frame clones and omits some. The table lists more than 95,000 clones, approximately 87% of them singletons. Details on this clone: Its antigen remains unknown.

The length of the CDR3 is 16 residues. Germline V gives CDR1 LNHDA, CDR2 SQIVND (reference sequence). Trimming left V 6 bases short and J 0 bases short, with 15 bases between. As for the donors, each was a healthy bone marrow donor. The sample consisted of PBMCs. The chain links TRBV19 to TRBJ1-5, with D perhaps matching TRBD1 (5 bases). The TCR originated in a man between 18 and 35 years old in good health and CMV-seropositive. The CDR3 loop is CASSHQTEYSNQPQHF. The CDR3, as DNA: TGTGCCAGTAGCCACCAGACAGAATATAGCAATCAGCCCCAGCATTTT.